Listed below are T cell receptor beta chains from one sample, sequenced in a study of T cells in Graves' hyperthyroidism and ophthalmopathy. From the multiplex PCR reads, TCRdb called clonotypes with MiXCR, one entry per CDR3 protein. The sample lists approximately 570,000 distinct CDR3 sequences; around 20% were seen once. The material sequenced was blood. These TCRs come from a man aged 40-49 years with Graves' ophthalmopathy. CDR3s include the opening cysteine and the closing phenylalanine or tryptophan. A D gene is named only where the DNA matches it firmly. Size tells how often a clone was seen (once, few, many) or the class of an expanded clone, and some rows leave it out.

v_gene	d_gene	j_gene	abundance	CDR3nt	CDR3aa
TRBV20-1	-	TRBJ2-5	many	TGCAGTGCCCCGGGATCCCAAGAGACCCAGTACTTC	CSAPGSQETQYF
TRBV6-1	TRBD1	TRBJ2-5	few	TGTGCCAGCAGTCGACAGGGGGTGTTTCAAGAGACCCAGTACTTC	CASSRQGVFQETQYF
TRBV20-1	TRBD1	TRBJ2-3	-	TGCAGTGCTAGTCGGGACAGCCTACCTCATAGGGGTACGCAGTATTTT	CSASRDSLPHRGTQYF
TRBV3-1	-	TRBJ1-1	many	TGTGCCAGCAGCCGCTCGACAGGAATGAACACTGAAGCTTTCTTT	CASSRSTGMNTEAFF
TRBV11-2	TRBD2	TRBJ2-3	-	TGTGCCAGCGGATACCCCCCTACCGGGACTAGCGGGACGGCTACGCAGTATTTT	CASGYPPTGTSGTATQYF
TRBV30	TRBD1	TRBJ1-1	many	TGTGCCTGGGATCCCGGGACAGGGGGGCCGAACACTGAAGCTTTCTTT	CAWDPGTGGPNTEAFF
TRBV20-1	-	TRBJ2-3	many	TGCAGTGCGAGACCGCGACCGGGAAAAGGCACAGATACGCAGTATTTT	CSARPRPGKGTDTQYF
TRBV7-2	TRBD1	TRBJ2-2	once	TGTGCCAGCAGCTTGGGACAGGGTGGGACCGGGGAGCTGCTTTTT	CASSLGQGGTGELLF
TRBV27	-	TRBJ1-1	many	TGTGCCAGCAGTTCTGCAGGTTATGCTTTCTTT	CASSSAGYAFF
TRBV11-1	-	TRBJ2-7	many	TGTGCCAGCGGGTTTAACTCCTACGAGCAGTACTTC	CASGFNSYEQYF
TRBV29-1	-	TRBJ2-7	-	TGCAGCGTTGTTGCGGACACAAACCCCTACGAGCAGTACTTC	CSVVADTNPYEQYF
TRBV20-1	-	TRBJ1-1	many	TGCAGTGCTAGGCCGGGAGATATGAACACTGAAGCTTTCTTT	CSARPGDMNTEAFF
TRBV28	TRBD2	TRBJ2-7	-	TGTGCCAGCAGTTCCGGGGCTAGCGGAACCTACGAGCAGTACTTC	CASSSGASGTYEQYF
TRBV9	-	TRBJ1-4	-	TGTGCCAGCAGCACTGGACAGAATGAAAAACTGTTTTTT	CASSTGQNEKLFF
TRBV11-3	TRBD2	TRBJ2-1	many	TGTGCCAGCAGCTCGGGGGGACTAGCGGTCGATGAGCAGTTCTTC	CASSSGGLAVDEQFF
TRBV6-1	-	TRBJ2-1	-	TGTGCCAGCAGATGGAGGGGAGGCGAGCAGTTCTTC	CASRWRGGEQFF
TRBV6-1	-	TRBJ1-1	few	TGTGCCAGCAGTGAAGAGGGCAGACTGAACACTGAAGCTTTCTTT	CASSEEGRLNTEAFF
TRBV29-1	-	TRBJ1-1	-	TGCAGCGTTGCGTCCCACACTGAAGCTTTCTTT	CSVASHTEAFF
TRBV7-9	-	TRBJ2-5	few	TGTGCCAGCAGCTTAGGAGGATTTGGGCGGGAGACCCAGTACTTC	CASSLGGFGRETQYF
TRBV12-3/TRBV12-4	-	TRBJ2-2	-	TGTGCCAGCAGTTACCCGAGAGGGGAGCTGTTTTTT	CASSYPRGELFF
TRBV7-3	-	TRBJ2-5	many	TGTGCCAGCAGCTTAACTGTCGGCGTTGGAGAGACCCAGTACTTC	CASSLTVGVGETQYF
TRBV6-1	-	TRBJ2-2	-	TGTGCCAGTCGAGAGGGCGGGGAGCTGTTTTTT	CASREGGELFF
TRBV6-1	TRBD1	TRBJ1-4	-	TGTGCCAGCAGCCCCGCGGGGACAGGGAATGAAAAACTGTTTTTT	CASSPAGTGNEKLFF
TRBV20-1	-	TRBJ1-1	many	TGCAGTCCACACCGTGAAGCTTTCTTT	CSPHREAFF
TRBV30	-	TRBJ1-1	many	TGTGCCTGGAACCAGGGACATTTGAACACTGAAGCTTTCTTT	CAWNQGHLNTEAFF
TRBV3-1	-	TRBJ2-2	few	TGTGCCAGCAGCCAAGGGCGACTAGTCACCGGGGAGCTGTTTTTT	CASSQGRLVTGELFF
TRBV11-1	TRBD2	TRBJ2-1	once	TGTGCCAGCAGCTTACTAGCAGCGGGAGATGGCTACAATGAGCAGTTCTTC	CASSLLAAGDGYNEQFF
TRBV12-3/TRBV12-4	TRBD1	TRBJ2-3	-	TGTGCCAGCAGTTTGGGACAGGGGGGAGGTACGCAGTATTTT	CASSLGQGGGTQYF
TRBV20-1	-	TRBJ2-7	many	TGCAGTGCGGTGCACGACAAGATCTACGAGCAGTACTTC	CSAVHDKIYEQYF
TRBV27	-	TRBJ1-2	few	TGTGCCAGCAGTACCTGGACACTGATGGGCTACACCTTC	CASSTWTLMGYTF
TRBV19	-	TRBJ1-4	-	TGTGCCAGTGCGCTGGCTTCTGCAACTAATGAAAAACTGTTTTTT	CASALASATNEKLFF
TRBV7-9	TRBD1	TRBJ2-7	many	TGTGCCAGCAGCGGGGGACAGGGGAAGATTTACGAGCAGTACTTC	CASSGGQGKIYEQYF
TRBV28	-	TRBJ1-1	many	TGTGCCAGCAGTTTATTAGGGGTCAGGACTGAAGCTTTCTTT	CASSLLGVRTEAFF
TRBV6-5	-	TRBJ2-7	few	TGTGCCAGCAGTTACACCGGGACCAGTTACGAGCAGTACTTC	CASSYTGTSYEQYF
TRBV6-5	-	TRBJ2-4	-	TGTGCCAGCAGTTACGTGGTGGGAGCCAAAAACATTCAGTACTTC	CASSYVVGAKNIQYF
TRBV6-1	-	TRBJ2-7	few	TGTGCCAGCCAATTTTCCAGACAATACGAGCAGTACTTC	CASQFSRQYEQYF
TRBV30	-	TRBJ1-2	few	TGTGCCTGGACCTTGGGCTCCTATGGCTACACCTTC	CAWTLGSYGYTF
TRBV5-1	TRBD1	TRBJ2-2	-	TGCGCCAGCAGCCGGACAGGGGGAGCCGGGGAGCTGTTTTTT	CASSRTGGAGELFF
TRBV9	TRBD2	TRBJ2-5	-	TGTGCCAGCGGGCGGGGGTCCCAATACCAAGAGACCCAGTACTTC	CASGRGSQYQETQYF
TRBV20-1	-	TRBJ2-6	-	TGCAGTGCTTCGACGGGACTGAAGACCTCTGGGGCCAACGTCCTGACTTTC	CSASTGLKTSGANVLTF
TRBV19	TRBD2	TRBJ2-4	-	TGTGCCAGTAGTATAACTAGCGGGAGAGGGTACATTCAGTACTTC	CASSITSGRGYIQYF
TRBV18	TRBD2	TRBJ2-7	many	TGTGCCAGCTCACCACTGGCTAGCGGGCTCTACGAGCAGTACTTC	CASSPLASGLYEQYF
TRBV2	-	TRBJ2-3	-	TGTGCCAGCGCCACAGGGCGCGCAGATACGCAGTATTTT	CASATGRADTQYF
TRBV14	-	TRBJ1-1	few	TGTGCCAGCAGCCGGGCTGTTTGGGCTGAAGCTTTCTTT	CASSRAVWAEAFF